These 17 T cell receptor beta chains were sequenced from one sample in a study of regulatory T cells in long-lasting Graves disease. As to time point: newly diagnosed GD, antithyroid drugs for less than 3 months. PBMC RNA served as the TCR library source. HTBI primers from iRepertoire and Arm-PCR of CDR3 regions yielded the TCR beta libraries. TCRdb reprocessed the multiplex PCR reads with MiXCR, giving one entry per CDR3 protein. Of hundreds of thousands of distinct CDR3 sequences listed, 12% are singletons. This same sample was also part of a study on T cells in Graves' hyperthyroidism and ophthalmopathy.

Specimen: peripheral blood mononuclear cells (PBMCs), collected at new diagnosis, from a patient treated with antithyroid drugs. These receptor sequences come from a woman aged 25 to 39 with Graves disease.

In its sample, this clonotype was seen many times. J is TRBJ2-3 and V is TRBV29-1; D not resolved. This CDR3 is 13 amino acids long. Germline loops: CDR1 SQVTM, CDR2 ANQGSEA. V dropped 3 bases and J dropped 0 bases, with 7 bases sitting between them. The CDR3 sequence is CSVEGTSTDTQYF. The DNA for the CDR3 is TGCAGCGTTGAGGGAACCAGCACAGATACGCAGTATTTT.

This clonotype was counted a few times. The J gene is TRBJ2-7, the V gene TRBV6-2 or TRBV6-3; no clear D gene. Looked up from germline, CDR1 is MNHEY and CDR2 is SVGEGT. The CDR3 extends over 14 amino acids. Trimming stripped 0 bases from V and 3 bases from J, with 9 bases between. CDR3 region: CASSYSSPYYEQYF. Here the CDR3 DNA reads TGTGCCAGCAGTTACTCCTCACCCTACTACGAGCAGTACTTC.

With respect to this clonotype: A much larger clone lies a single base off, so this may be a read error. The V and J genes are TRBV6-1 and TRBJ1-1; D is unclear. The germline CDR1 and CDR2 sequences are MNHNS and SASEGT. The CDR3 loop spans 13 amino acids. The V and J ends lost 6 bases and 0 bases respectively, with 8 bases between them. The CDR3 sequence: CASSQKMNTEAFF. The CDR3 DNA follows: TGTGCCAGCAGCCAGAAAATGAACACTGAAGCTTTCTTT.

The sample holds many counts of this clonotype. This sequence joins TRBV28 and TRBJ2-5; D uncertain. The CDR3 runs 13 residues. The ends were cut back, 2 bases at V and 5 bases at J, with 9 bases in the middle. The germline V gene has CDR1 MDHEN and CDR2 SYDVKM. The CDR3 DNA sequence: TGTGCCAGCAGTTTAGCCCCCTGGGAGACCCAGTACTTC. Its translation: CASSLAPWETQYF.

This clonotype was seen more than once but under ten times. This sequence joins TRBV5-6 and TRBJ2-1, with 14 positions matching TRBD2. Germline values: CDR1 SGHDT, CDR2 YYEEEE. V lost 4 bases and J lost 9; bases outside the gene matches: 12. The CDR3 spans 17 residues. CDR3 loop: CASSQLWRLAGGSEQFF. Here the CDR3 DNA reads TGTGCCAGCAGCCAACTATGGCGACTAGCGGGAGGGAGTGAGCAGTTCTTC.

This clonotype was counted ten times or more. This chain uses TRBV7-2 with TRBJ2-7, with D possibly being TRBD1 (6 bases). This CDR3 is built from 15 residues. In germline, CDR1 is SGHTA, CDR2 FQGNSA. The V end lost 4 bases, the J end lost 2 bases, and 15 bases lay between the germline ends. The CDR3 coding sequence is TGTGCCAGCAGCTCCCCACAGGGCCAAGCCTACGAGCAGTACTTC. Translation: CASSSPQGQAYEQYF.

V usage is TRBV6-1 and J usage is TRBJ1-1; a possible D gene is TRBD1 (6 bases). Germline CDR1 reads MNHNS; CDR2 reads SASEGT. Deletions cut 6 bases from V and 6 bases from J, with 32 bases between. This CDR3 comprises 19 residues. This chain's CDR3 is CASSPTLFLVGRGSPEAFF. DNA for the CDR3: TGTGCCAGCAGCCCAACTCTTTTCCTCGTTGGCAGGGGTAGCCCTGAAGCTTTCTTT.

Concerning this clonotype: Sequence at one end of the junction differs from germline and may be a read error. The genes are TRBV5-1 and TRBJ1-3; D not resolved. Germline V gene lookup returns CDR1 SGHRS and CDR2 YFSETQ. The CDR3 sequence is 14 residues long. The CDR3 DNA reads TGCGCCAGCAGCCCGGGAGGAACTGGAAACACCGTATATTTT. Translation gives CASSPGGTGNTVYF.

This clonotype was seen ten or more times. The chain couples TRBV2 to TRBJ2-3; D possibly corresponds to TRBD1 (5 bases). This CDR3 is 15 amino acids long. CDR1 is SNHLY, CDR2 FYNNEI, per germline. V was shortened by 4 bases and J by 0 bases, with 11 bases between the two germline ends. This CDR3 reads CASSGRDPSTDTQYF. The CDR3 DNA sequence: TGTGCCAGCAGTGGCAGGGATCCCAGCACAGATACGCAGTATTTT.

The sample holds many counts of this clonotype. The chain links TRBV5-1 to TRBJ1-1; D is unclear. With 3 bases removed from V and 0 bases from J, the gap between germline ends came to 15 bases. Germline lookup yields CDR1 SGHRS and CDR2 YFSETQ. The CDR3 totals 16 residues. CDR3 DNA sequence: TGCGCCAGCAGCTCCGGGTCCTCAAGGGTGAACACTGAAGCTTTCTTT. Protein sequence: CASSSGSSRVNTEAFF.

This clonotype occurred a few times. This sequence joins TRBV20-1 and TRBJ2-3, with 10 bases matching TRBD2. Germline loops: CDR1 DFQATT, CDR2 SNEGSKA (reference sequence). The V segment lost 1 base and the J segment 5 bases; nucleotides outside the gene matches: 15. The CDR3 loop spans 18 amino acids. CDR3 region: CSARGPTTVAGGLDTQYF. DNA of the CDR3: TGCAGTGCTAGAGGTCCGACGACCGTAGCGGGAGGATTAGATACGCAGTATTTT.

Many counts were recorded for this clonotype. The chain uses TRBV12-3 or TRBV12-4 and TRBJ1-5; TRBD1 matches 9 bases. Losses at the gene ends were 3 bases for V and 9 bases for J; bases not matched to a gene: 6. The CDR3 is made up of 14 amino acids. CDR3 coding DNA: TGTGCCAGCAGTTTGGGACAGGGAGGGCCGCCCCAGCATTTT. Encoded protein: CASSLGQGGPPQHF.

This clonotype was counted between two and nine times. V is TRBV7-9 and J is TRBJ2-6; D is ambiguous. Germline V gene sequence: CDR1 SEHNR, CDR2 FQNEAQ (reference sequence). The length of the CDR3 is 15 residues. The V end lost 8 bases, the J end lost 3 bases, and 14 bases lay between the germline ends. The chain's CDR3 is CASVISGDGANVLTF. As DNA, the CDR3 is TGTGCCAGCGTAATATCAGGAGATGGGGCCAACGTCCTGACTTTC.

This clonotype was counted ten times or more. The chain links TRBV2 to TRBJ1-1; D perhaps matches TRBD1 (6 bases). Deletions cut 11 bases from V and 4 bases from J, with 23 bases between. The length of the CDR3 is 15 residues. Per germline, CDR1 SNHLY and CDR2 FYNNEI. DNA of the CDR3: TGTGCCTTCCTCGGGGGGGGGCGGTTTCGCACTGAAGCTTTCTTT. The encoded protein is CAFLGGGRFRTEAFF.

This rearrangement joins TRBV5-1 to TRBJ2-7; D possibly corresponds to TRBD1 (5 bases). V was cut by 4 bases and J by 3 bases, with 11 bases left in between. CDR3 length equals 13 residues. Germline lookup yields CDR1 SGHRS and CDR2 YFSETQ. DNA for the CDR3: TGCGCCAGCAGCGGGGCCTCGGGCTACGAGCAGTACTTC. The encoded protein is CASSGASGYEQYF. Based on the CDR3 plus reference TRBV5-1 and TRBJ2-7, the full variable domain is KAGVTQTPRYLIKTRGQQVTLSCSPISGHRSVSWYQQTPGQGLQFLFEYFSETQRNKGNFPGRFSGRQFSNSRSEMNVSTLELGDSALYLCASSGASGYEQYFGPGTRLTVT.

This clonotype has a count of ten or more. The rearrangement uses TRBV12-3 or TRBV12-4 and TRBJ2-2; no clear D gene. V was trimmed by 5 bases and J by 1 base, leaving 14 bases between them. The CDR3 is 16 amino acids. In nucleotides, the CDR3 is TGTGCCAGCAGTCATCTGCTGGCTCTGAACACCGGGGAGCTGTTTTTT. Its translation: CASSHLLALNTGELFF.

This clonotype turned up a few times. V gene TRBV5-1 combines with J gene TRBJ1-1; D is perhaps TRBD1 (6 bases). Germline lookup yields CDR1 SGHRS and CDR2 YFSETQ. V dropped 0 bases and J dropped 0 bases, with 12 bases sitting between them. This CDR3 has 16 residues. The CDR3 DNA reads as TGCGCCAGCAGCTTGGTTCCAGGGGACTTGAACACTGAAGCTTTCTTT. Translated, it gives CASSLVPGDLNTEAFF.